This T cell receptor (beta chain) came from a study of shared clonotypes between healthy human individuals. The sample holds one count of this clone. Germline V lookup: CDR1 SGHRS, CDR2 YFSETQ. The CDR3 has 15 amino acids. Trimming took 4 bases from V and 8 from J; bases not matched to a gene: 11. Under the authors' procedure: There were no quality scores in the junction-only immunoSEQ sequences, so filtering differed. Sequenced by immunoSEQ multiplex PCR; TCRdb stores in-frame clones only, minus some. The DNA gave D and trimming, while V, J and clone size come from that table. Found here are some 2,000,000 clones, just under 95% of them singletons; the top ten hold 0.9% to 1.4%. Naive CD8 populations comprised CD45RO-negative cells positively selected for CCR7, excluding terminally differentiated effector memory CD45RA+ cells.

The sample taken for sequencing was naive CD8+ T cells sorted from blood. The sequence was obtained from a man aged 18 to 30 in good health. The V call is TRBV5-1, the J call TRBJ2-1; 8 bases agree with TRBD2. The CDR3 protein is CASSIGTSKGHEQFF. CDR3 bases: TGCGCCAGCAGCATAGGGACTAGTAAAGGGCATGAGCAGTTCTTC. The full variable domain, rest sourced from reference TRBV5-1 and TRBJ2-1, is KAGVTQTPRYLIKTRGQQVTLSCSPISGHRSVSWYQQTPGQGLQFLFEYFSETQRNKGNFPGRFSGRQFSNSRSEMNVSTLELGDSALYLCASSIGTSKGHEQFFGPGTRLTVL.